Listed below are T cell receptor beta chains from one sample, sequenced in a study of blood T cells in healthy people across ages. TCRdb itself ran the 5' RACE reads through MiXCR, one entry per CDR3 protein. The top ten hold roughly 23% of the sample, which has about 970,000 distinct CDR3 sequences, roughly 51% seen once. Sequenced input: blood. The receptors were sampled from a woman in her sixties in good health. Each CDR3 is given with its conserved first and last residue. The order of the fields is D gene, V gene, J gene, CDR3 protein. D genes are given only for firm matches.

D: .; V: TRBV13; J: TRBJ1-1; CDR3: CASSLVAENTEAFF
D: TRBD1; V: TRBV6-2/TRBV6-3; J: .; CDR3: CASSHTPGQGAGEQYF
D: TRBD2; V: TRBV5-1; J: TRBJ2-1; CDR3: CASSLNSGTGDNEQFF
D: .; V: TRBV5-6; J: TRBJ2-7; CDR3: CASSWSRVSYEQYF
D: TRBD2; V: TRBV7-7; J: TRBJ2-5; CDR3: CASSADGTSGRKYF
D: .; V: TRBV6-5; J: TRBJ2-2; CDR3: CASSYSITGQTGELFF
D: .; V: TRBV7-6; J: TRBJ2-5; CDR3: CASSLRQVSPTQETQYF
D: .; V: TRBV20-1; J: TRBJ2-5; CDR3: CRAGTQYRAGRQETQYF
D: TRBD1; V: TRBV3-1; J: TRBJ2-7; CDR3: CASSLGTEAYEQYF
D: .; V: TRBV5-6; J: TRBJ2-1; CDR3: CASSLGTEAHGQFF
D: .; V: TRBV6-2/TRBV6-3; J: TRBJ2-7; CDR3: CASTDLGRLFYEQYF
D: TRBD2; V: TRBV9; J: TRBJ2-3; CDR3: CASSAASGRADTQYF
D: TRBD1; V: TRBV5-1; J: TRBJ1-2; CDR3: CASKDAGQGNGYTF
D: .; V: TRBV20-1; J: TRBJ2-5; CDR3: CSALDTYQETQYF
D: .; V: TRBV7-2; J: TRBJ2-6; CDR3: CASSTTRWGSGANVLTF
D: .; V: TRBV6-5; J: TRBJ1-6; CDR3: CASRLGQSNAPPHF
D: .; V: TRBV4-3; J: TRBJ2-2; CDR3: CASSQDHGVDTGELFF
D: .; V: TRBV18; J: TRBJ2-1; CDR3: CASSREAFRNEQFF
D: .; V: TRBV3-1; J: TRBJ2-5; CDR3: CASSLLRTYEQYF
D: .; V: TRBV4-1; J: TRBJ2-6; CDR3: CASSQDRYRSQVGSGANVPTF
D: TRBD1; V: TRBV2; J: TRBJ2-5; CDR3: CASTFRTGTEETQYF
D: .; V: TRBV7-9; J: TRBJ1-4; CDR3: CASSLNLGVNEKLFF
D: .; V: TRBV9; J: TRBJ1-2; CDR3: CASSGDTGYGYTF
D: TRBD2; V: TRBV20-1; J: TRBJ2-7; CDR3: CSARDRTSGIYEQYF
D: TRBD1; V: TRBV7-8; J: TRBJ1-5; CDR3: CASSSSGQGQLYGNQPQHF
D: .; V: TRBV2; J: TRBJ2-7; CDR3: CAKPSYEQYF
D: TRBD1; V: TRBV19; J: TRBJ2-1; CDR3: CASSTPGQGGNEQFF
D: TRBD1; V: TRBV9; J: TRBJ2-1; CDR3: CASSRAGQGRLNEQFF
D: .; V: TRBV5-5; J: TRBJ2-1; CDR3: CASSLPIKGRQNEQFF
D: TRBD1; V: TRBV28; J: TRBJ2-1; CDR3: CASSFRDRVPMLFF
D: .; V: TRBV29-1; J: TRBJ1-2; CDR3: CSVVRTTGDGYTF
D: .; V: TRBV6-6; J: TRBJ2-7; CDR3: CASSYFADISYEQYF
D: TRBD2; V: TRBV4-2; J: TRBJ2-7; CDR3: CASSQSSGIMYEQYF
D: TRBD2; V: TRBV28; J: TRBJ2-7; CDR3: CASFPGLASSYEQYF